This T cell receptor beta chain is drawn from a study of beta chain features in type 1 diabetes. About the research overall: Patients did not differ from healthy donors in age, gender or cell yield. Study conclusions and caveats: The VDJ junctions of type 1 diabetes patients carried fewer insertions and more deletions. PCR may have favored shorter templates equally in patients and controls.

A remark on this clone: Antigen specificity is unknown.

TCRB transcripts that were expressed got sequenced, as all of the isolated RNA had been reverse transcribed. Deep immunoSEQ sequencing covered naive, central memory and regulatory T cell samples. Sequencing used immunoSEQ multiplex PCR; TCRdb keeps in-frame clones, though not all of them. The top ten hold 0.03% to 0.04% of the sample, which has approximately 200,000 clones, 9.6% seen once. This CDR3 spans 16 amino acids. V was clipped by 0 bases and J by 0 bases, with 12 bases between them. The germline V gene encodes CDR1 MNHEY and CDR2 SVGAGI. The genes are TRBV6-5 and TRBJ2-7; D not certain. The TCR was taken from a woman aged 18-35 years in good health. The material sequenced was naive CD4+ T cells from blood. CDR3 DNA: TGTGCCAGCAGTTACTCAGCGCACCAAAGCTCCTACGAGCAGTACTTC. As protein: CASSYSAHQSSYEQYF.